A single sample gave rise to the 21 T cell receptor beta chains below, sequenced in a study of T cells after yellow fever vaccination. Via MiXCR, TCRdb re-called the 5' RACE reads, giving one row per CDR3 protein. Of approximately 550,000 distinct CDR3 sequences in the sample, 15% to 20% were seen once. The sample was PBMCs, taken 15 days after the yellow fever booster vaccination. The source is a man aged 25-40 years who received the YFV17D yellow fever vaccine.

This rearrangement joins TRBV7-9 to TRBJ2-3; the D gene is possibly TRBD1 (6 bases). CDR3 size: 15 residues. Trimming removed 0 bases from V and 2 bases from J, with 9 bases in between. Germline CDR1 is SEHNR and CDR2 is FQNEAQ (reference sequence). CDR3 DNA sequence: TGTGCCAGCAGCTTAGCACAGGGAATCACAGATACGCAGTATTTT. This codes for CASSLAQGITDTQYF.

In its sample, this clonotype was seen a few times. The chain is built from TRBV6-5 and TRBJ2-3, with TRBD2 identical over 7 bases. Germline V gene lookup returns CDR1 MNHEY and CDR2 SVGAGI. The ends lost 4 bases at V and 5 bases at J; junction bases unmatched: 12. The CDR3 spans 16 residues. The CDR3 is CASSLSLAELQDTQYF. The DNA for the CDR3 is TGTGCCAGCAGTTTGAGTCTAGCGGAGTTACAAGATACGCAGTATTTT.

This chain connects TRBV18 to TRBJ1-5; D may be TRBD1 (6 bases). The CDR3 sequence is 16 residues long. V was pared by 2 bases and J by 1 base, with 12 bases between. The germline CDR1 and CDR2 sequences are KGHSH and LQKENI. CDR3 protein: CASSPMGQGSNQPQHF. As DNA, the CDR3 is TGTGCCAGCTCACCAATGGGTCAGGGGAGCAATCAGCCCCAGCATTTT.

This clonotype was detected a few times. This rearrangement joins TRBV5-1 to TRBJ1-4, with 11 bases identical to TRBD1. From germline, CDR1 is SGHRS and CDR2 YFSETQ. With 4 bases clipped from V and 8 bases from J, the junction kept 10 bases outside the gene matches. CDR3 size: 16 residues. The CDR3 region is CASSPKGGTGGEKLFF. The DNA of the CDR3 is TGCGCCAGCAGCCCAAAGGGCGGGACAGGGGGAGAAAAACTGTTTTTT.

There are many counts of this clonotype. The chain carries TRBV7-9 and TRBJ1-3, with 7 bases that match TRBD1. The ends lost 5 bases at V and 4 bases at J; junction bases unmatched: 5. This CDR3 region has 14 residues. The germline V gene encodes CDR1 SEHNR and CDR2 FQNEAQ (reference sequence). CDR3 sequence: CASSLQGSGNTIYF. The CDR3 DNA reads as TGTGCCAGCAGCCTACAGGGGTCCGGAAACACCATATATTTT.

This clonotype was seen a handful of times. V is TRBV5-1 and J is TRBJ2-7, with D possibly being TRBD1 or TRBD2 (5 bases each). Germline V gives CDR1 SGHRS, CDR2 YFSETQ. The CDR3 has 15 residues. Trimming cost V 0 bases and J 4 bases, with 14 bases left between them. CDR3 amino acids: CASSLEQFGAYEQYF. The DNA for the CDR3 is TGCGCCAGCAGCTTGGAGCAGTTCGGGGCGTACGAGCAGTACTTC.

The chain is built from TRBV7-2 and TRBJ2-7; no firm D call. Per germline, CDR1 SGHTA and CDR2 FQGNSA. The CDR3 covers 13 residues. Trimming took off 3 bases at V and 5 bases at J, with 11 bases between the two ends. In nucleotides, the CDR3 is TGTGCCAGCAGCTTGAACCAGTATCACGAGCAGTACTTC. Amino acids: CASSLNQYHEQYF.

This clonotype was seen just once. The CDR3 DNA reads TGCAGCGTTGAAAGGGGACGGGAGCAGTACTTC. It yields the protein CSVERGREQYF. This chain links TRBV29-1 with TRBJ2-7; perhaps D is TRBD1 or TRBD2 (5 bases each). The CDR3 loop spans 11 amino acids. The V gene's germline CDR1 is SQVTM and CDR2 ANQGSEA. V was clipped by 2 bases and J by 7 bases, with 9 bases between them.

The chain joins TRBV7-2 to TRBJ2-3; no reliable D call. The CDR3 is made up of 14 amino acids. Trimming stripped 1 base from V and 5 bases from J, with 10 bases between. Germline V gene sequence: CDR1 SGHTA, CDR2 FQGNSA. In DNA, the CDR3 is TGTGCCAGCAGCTTAGGAGAGCCCGAAGATACGCAGTATTTT. The encoded protein is CASSLGEPEDTQYF.

This clonotype was picked up a small number of times. The chain joins TRBV3-1 to TRBJ2-2, with 7 bases fitting TRBD1. Germline loops: CDR1 LGHDT, CDR2 YNNKEL (reference sequence). The ends lost 7 bases at V and 1 base at J; junction bases unmatched: 3. CDR3 length: 14 amino acids. The CDR3 DNA is TGTGCCAGCACCCGACAGGGGAACACCGGGGAGCTGTTTTTT. This codes for CASTRQGNTGELFF. The full variable domain, its missing parts supplied by reference TRBV3-1 and TRBJ2-2, is DTAVSQTPKYLVTQMGNDKSIKCEQNLGHDTMYWYKQDSKKFLKIMFSYNNKELIINETVPNRFSPKSPDKAHLNLHINSLELGDSAVYFCASTRQGNTGELFFGEGSRLTVL.

The sample holds a few counts of this clonotype. The V gene is TRBV7-2, the J gene TRBJ1-1; weak D call: TRBD1 (5 bases). In germline, CDR1 is SGHTA, CDR2 FQGNSA. The V and J ends lost 1 base and 3 bases respectively, with 12 bases between them. The CDR3 runs 15 residues. The CDR3, as DNA: TGTGCCAGCAGCTTAGTGGAGGGGTTAGACACTGAAGCTTTCTTT. Its translation: CASSLVEGLDTEAFF.

V and J are TRBV9 and TRBJ2-7; a possible D gene is TRBD1 (5 bases). V was pared by 4 bases and J by 5 bases, with 13 bases between. The CDR3 covers 13 residues. Per germline, CDR1 SGDLS and CDR2 YYNGEE. CDR3 coding DNA: TGTGCCAGCAGCCCGGACACTTTTGACGAGCAGTACTTC. This sequence encodes CASSPDTFDEQYF.

The rearrangement links TRBV7-2 to TRBJ2-7; D may be TRBD1 or TRBD2 (5 bases each). The CDR3 has 17 amino acids. Trimming took 0 bases from V and 2 from J, leaving 17 bases between them. CDR1 is SGHTA, CDR2 FQGNSA, per germline. CDR3 sequence: CASSLAGRVHSTYEQYF. The CDR3 DNA reads TGTGCCAGCAGCTTAGCGGGGCGGGTTCATTCCACCTACGAGCAGTACTTC. The full variable domain, rest sourced from reference TRBV7-2 and TRBJ2-7, is GAGVSQSPSNKVTEKGKDVELRCDPISGHTALYWYRQSLGQGLEFLIYFQGNSAPDKSGLPSDRFSAERTGGSVSTLTIQRTQQEDSAVYLCASSLAGRVHSTYEQYFGPGTRLTVT.

This clonotype came up a few times. The genes are TRBV6-5 and TRBJ2-7, with 9 bases lining up with TRBD1. The trim removed 0 bases at V and 2 bases at J, leaving 8 bases unmatched. This CDR3 has 17 amino acids. CDR1 MNHEY and CDR2 SVGAGI come from the germline V gene. DNA of the CDR3: TGTGCCAGCAGTTACTCGGAAAACAGGGGGCCCACCTACGAGCAGTACTTC. Protein: CASSYSENRGPTYEQYF.

CDR3 protein: CASSLDLGLHEQFF. In DNA form, the CDR3 reads TGCGCCAGCAGCTTGGATTTAGGGCTACATGAGCAGTTCTTC. This rearrangement joins TRBV5-1 to TRBJ2-1; D remains ambiguous. The CDR3 consists of 14 residues. Germline-derived CDR1 and CDR2 are SGHRS and YFSETQ. The V and J ends lost 0 bases and 8 bases respectively, with 12 bases between them.

In regard to this clonotype: Sequence at one end of the junction differs from germline and may be a read error. The CDR3 sequence: CRNTEAFF. The CDR3 DNA reads TGCCGTAACACTGAAGCTTTCTTT. The V and J genes are TRBV12-5 and TRBJ1-1; no reliable D call. Per the germline V gene, CDR1 is LGHNT and CDR2 is FRNRAP. The CDR3 contains 8 residues.

A few counts support this clonotype. CDR3 loop: CASSQGQGGDTQYF. In nucleotides, the CDR3 is TGTGCCAGCTCACAAGGGCAGGGTGGCGATACGCAGTATTTT. This chain links TRBV18 with TRBJ2-3, with a possible D match to TRBD1 (5 bases). Germline V lookup: CDR1 KGHSH, CDR2 LQKENI. V was pared by 4 bases and J by 6 bases, with 14 bases between. The CDR3 has 14 amino acids.

This clonotype was counted many times. The chain employs TRBV20-1 and TRBJ2-1; D is possibly TRBD2 (6 bases). The CDR3 runs 17 residues. The V gene's germline CDR1 is DFQATT and CDR2 SNEGSKA (reference sequence). The V gene lost 5 bases and the J gene lost 5 bases, with 25 bases spanning the gap. CDR3 in DNA: TGCAGTGCTTCCCGACTTGGAGCCAGCGGGCTCCACAATGAGCAGTTCTTC. Translating gives CSASRLGASGLHNEQFF.

This clonotype has more than one count but fewer than ten. V gene TRBV6-1 combines with J gene TRBJ2-6; 7 nucleotides agree with TRBD2. The V gene's germline CDR1 is MNHNS and CDR2 SASEGT. V shed 7 bases, J shed 2 bases, and the junction held 5 bases outside the gene matches. This CDR3 region has 15 residues. CDR3 DNA sequence: TGTGCCAGCACCTGGGGGGGGGCTGGGGCCAACGTCCTGACTTTC. It encodes CASTWGGAGANVLTF.

This clonotype was observed a few times. The chain combines TRBV5-1 with TRBJ2-1; 7 bases fit TRBD2. The CDR3 is 15 amino acids. V was clipped by 0 bases and J by 8 bases; unmatched bases: 8. CDR1 is SGHRS and CDR2 is YFSETQ in the germline V gene. The CDR3 protein is CASSLGGRAMDEQFF. CDR3 bases: TGCGCCAGCAGCTTGGGAGGGAGGGCTATGGATGAGCAGTTCTTC.

The chain combines TRBV20-1 with TRBJ2-5, with a tentative D call TRBD2 (6 bases). V dropped 7 bases and J dropped 4 bases, with 13 bases sitting between them. Germline V gene lookup returns CDR1 DFQATT and CDR2 SNEGSKA (reference sequence). CDR3 length equals 12 residues. This CDR3 reads CSGRLGGETQYF. The CDR3 DNA follows: TGCAGTGGGAGGTTGGGAGGAGAGACCCAGTACTTC.